These 32 T cell receptor beta chains came from one sample sequenced in a study of blood T cell repertoires in COVID-19. The data were produced by immunoSEQ multiplex PCR, yet TCRdb's version contains in-frame clones alone and is incomplete. In the table there are 97,000 or so clones, almost 80% of which are singletons. Sequencing was done on a sample of peripheral blood. These receptors all stem from a man aged 60 to 69 with active or convalescent COVID-19.

This clone was seen only once. J is TRBJ2-7 and V is TRBV19; 9 bases map to TRBD2. Germline V gene lookup returns CDR1 LNHDA and CDR2 SQIVND (reference sequence). This CDR3 region has 15 residues. With V trimmed by 3 bases and J by 4 bases, 7 bases remained unmatched. In nucleotides, the CDR3 is TGTGCCAGTAGTATCGCGGTGCTAGCGGGATACGAGCAGTACTTC. Translating it yields CASSIAVLAGYEQYF.

The chain employs TRBV10-1 and TRBJ2-3, with TRBD1 identical over 9 bases. This CDR3 spans 15 amino acids. The ends lost 6 bases at V and 0 bases at J; junction bases unmatched: 4. Germline CDR1 is WNHNN and CDR2 is SYGVQD (reference sequence). CDR3 DNA: TGCGCCAGCAGCCTGGGACAGGGAAGCACAGATACGCAGTATTTT. This translates into CASSLGQGSTDTQYF.

This chain links TRBV24-1 with TRBJ2-7; tentatively, D is TRBD2 (5 bases). Trimming removed 3 bases at V and 4 bases at J, with 15 bases between. Looked up from germline, CDR1 is KGHDR and CDR2 is SFDVKD. CDR3 length equals 15 residues. In DNA form, the CDR3 reads TGTGCCACCAGTGATCCGGGATCCATAGGGTACGAGCAGTACGTC. It specifies CATSDPGSIGYEQYV.

The V and J genes are TRBV18 and TRBJ1-1, with 8 bases aligning to TRBD1. Per the germline V gene, CDR1 is KGHSH and CDR2 is LQKENI. Trimming removed 3 bases from V and 4 bases from J; junction bases left unmatched: 10. The CDR3 is 16 residues long. The CDR3 nucleotides are TGTGCCAGCTCACCCTTAGCAGGGGGCAGTTCCACTGAAGCTTTCTTT. Its translation is CASSPLAGGSSTEAFF.

CDR3 loop: CASSPHSQETQYF. The CDR3 coding sequence is TGTGCCAGCTCCCCCCACTCCCAAGAGACCCAGTACTTC. V is TRBV18 and J is TRBJ2-5; D remains unclear. This CDR3 spans 13 amino acids. Germline CDR1 and CDR2: KGHSH and LQKENI. The V gene lost 6 bases and the J gene lost 1 base, with 9 bases spanning the gap. The full variable domain, its missing parts supplied by reference TRBV18 and TRBJ2-5, is NAGVMQNPRHLVRRRGQEARLRCSPMKGHSHVYWYRQLPEEGLKFMVYLQKENIIDESGMPKERFSAEFPKEGPSILRIQQVVRGDSAAYFCASSPHSQETQYFGPGTRLLVL.

This clone appeared a few times. The genes are TRBV7-6 and TRBJ2-7; tentative D call: TRBD1 (5 bases). The CDR3 consists of 15 residues. Germline V gives CDR1 SGHVS, CDR2 FNYEAQ. V was shortened by 1 base and J by 2 bases, with 12 bases between the two germline ends. CDR3 sequence reads: CASSLGGVPAYEQYF. The CDR3 nucleotides are TGTGCCAGCAGCTTAGGGGGCGTCCCCGCCTACGAGCAGTACTTC.

V and J are TRBV5-8 and TRBJ1-1; D remains unclear. The V end was cut by 5 bases, the J end by 0 bases, with 5 bases between. The CDR3 contains 12 residues. CDR1 and CDR2 (germline): SGHTS, YDEGEE. CDR3 amino acids: CASSTVNTEAFF. The CDR3 DNA sequence: TGTGCCAGCAGTACAGTGAACACTGAAGCTTTCTTT.

This clone has just a few counts. The gene calls are TRBV7-2 and TRBJ2-1; unclear D gene. This CDR3 is 11 amino acids long. V gave up 3 bases and J gave up 8 bases, with 5 bases separating them. CDR1 is SGHTA and CDR2 is FQGNSA in the germline V gene. CDR3: CASSFLDEQFF. The CDR3 DNA follows: TGTGCCAGCAGCTTTCTTGATGAGCAGTTCTTC. The full variable domain, in which reference TRBV7-2 and TRBJ2-1 provide the parts outside the CDR3, is GAGVSQSPSNKVTEKGKDVELRCDPISGHTALYWYRQSLGQGLEFLIYFQGNSAPDKSGLPSDRFSAERTGGSVSTLTIQRTQQEDSAVYLCASSFLDEQFFGPGTRLTVL.

This sequence joins TRBV25-1 and TRBJ2-1; the D gene is possibly TRBD2 (6 bases). CDR1 and CDR2 from the germline V gene are MGHDK and SYGVNS. The V end was cut by 2 bases, the J end by 9 bases, with 8 bases between. The CDR3 runs to 12 residues. Written as DNA, the CDR3 is TGTGCCAGCAGTGAAGCCGGGAGTGAGCAGTTCTTC. Protein sequence: CASSEAGSEQFF. Variable domain in full (rest from reference TRBV25-1 and TRBJ2-1): EADIYQTPRYLVIGTGKKITLECSQTMGHDKMYWYQQDPGMELHLIHYSYGVNSTEKGDLSSESTVSRIRTEHFPLTLESARPSHTSQYLCASSEAGSEQFFGPGTRLTVL.

On this clone: One junction end disagrees with the germline gene, perhaps due to a read error. The genes are TRBV7-9 and TRBJ1-2; 9 bases line up with TRBD1. The CDR3 runs 16 residues. The V gene's germline CDR1 is SEHNR and CDR2 FQNEAQ (reference sequence). The CDR3: CASSSTGQGLNYRYTF. CDR3 coding DNA: TGTGCCAGCAGCTCGACGGGACAGGGCCTTAACTATCGCTACACCTTC.

There are a few counts of this clone. J is TRBJ1-5 and V is TRBV6-5, with D possibly TRBD1 on 5 matching bases. CDR3 length equals 13 residues. The ends were cut back, 2 bases at V and 7 bases at J, with 9 bases in the middle. Germline CDR1 is MNHEY and CDR2 is SVGAGI. The CDR3 spells CASSYAGKQPQHF. In DNA form, the CDR3 reads TGTGCCAGCAGTTACGCAGGGAAACAGCCCCAGCATTTT.

This chain joins TRBV28 and TRBJ2-7; tentatively, D is TRBD1 (6 bases). Trimming took off 3 bases at V and 2 bases at J, with 11 bases between the two ends. The CDR3 loop spans 14 amino acids. Germline V gene data show CDR1 as MDHEN and CDR2 as SYDVKM. Here the CDR3 reads CASSFSGEPYEQYV. CDR3 DNA: TGTGCCAGCAGTTTTTCAGGGGAACCCTACGAGCAGTACGTC.

The gene calls are TRBV28 and TRBJ1-2, with 8 bases aligning to TRBD1. The J segment lost 5 bases and the V segment lost 6 bases, leaving 11 bases of the junction unmatched. Per the germline V gene, CDR1 is MDHEN and CDR2 is SYDVKM. This CDR3 spans 15 amino acids. The CDR3 loop reads CASSPRQGKGYGYTF. The CDR3 region has the DNA TGTGCCAGCAGCCCTCGACAGGGGAAAGGGTATGGCTACACCTTC.

The chain joins TRBV5-8 to TRBJ1-5; D unclear. Per the germline V gene, CDR1 is SGHTS and CDR2 is YDEGEE. This CDR3 has 15 residues. V was trimmed by 0 bases and J by 4 bases, leaving 11 bases between them. Written as DNA, the CDR3 is TGTGCCAGCAGCTTGGGGGTCGAGGGAAATCAGCCCCAGCATTTT. The encoded protein is CASSLGVEGNQPQHF.

V is TRBV19 and J is TRBJ1-2, with 10 bases lining up with TRBD1. The CDR3 sequence is 15 residues long. The V segment lost 4 bases and the J segment 7 bases; nucleotides outside the gene matches: 9. The germline V gene encodes CDR1 LNHDA and CDR2 SQIVND (reference sequence). The CDR3 region is CASSTTGGEGAGYTF. DNA for the CDR3: TGTGCCAGTAGTACGACAGGGGGCGAGGGAGCTGGCTACACCTTC.

The rearrangement links TRBV25-1 to TRBJ2-2, with a weak D call TRBD2 (5 bases). Germline lookup yields CDR1 MGHDK and CDR2 SYGVNS. With 6 bases removed from V and 6 bases from J, the gap between germline ends came to 14 bases. This CDR3 is built from 14 residues. In DNA, the CDR3 is TGTGCCAGCAGAAGGGAGAACTTCGCCGGGGAGCTGTTTTTT. It codes for CASRRENFAGELFF.

In nucleotides, the CDR3 is TGCGCCAGCAGCCGAGATCGGCAGGGTGATCAGCCCCAGCATTTT. Translating it yields CASSRDRQGDQPQHF. V is TRBV4-3 and J is TRBJ1-5; D possibly corresponds to TRBD1 (5 bases). The V end lost 4 bases, the J end lost 5 bases, and 15 bases lay between the germline ends. Germline V gene data show CDR1 as LGHNA and CDR2 as YSLEER. The CDR3 has 15 amino acids.

V usage is TRBV23-1 and J usage is TRBJ2-7; a possible D gene is TRBD1 (7 bases). TRBV23-1 is flagged as an ORF with uncertain function. V dropped 6 bases and J dropped 3 bases, with 21 bases sitting between them. The CDR3 sequence is 16 residues long. The CDR3 spells CASSRNRARGDYEQYV. The CDR3 DNA reads TGCGCCAGCAGCAGGAACCGGGCCAGGGGGGACTACGAGCAGTACGTC.

This clone has more than one count but fewer than ten. V and J are TRBV7-3 and TRBJ1-1, with a possible D match to TRBD1 (5 bases). Germline V CDR1 and CDR2: SGHTA, FQGTGA. The CDR3 loop spans 16 amino acids. Trimming left V 2 bases short and J 1 base short, with 14 bases between. The CDR3 loop reads CASSLVSGGTNTEAFF. The CDR3 DNA sequence: TGTGCCAGCAGCTTAGTCTCGGGGGGTACGAACACTGAAGCTTTCTTT.

This chain joins TRBV28 and TRBJ2-7; 9 nucleotides line up with TRBD2. Looked up from germline, CDR1 is MDHEN and CDR2 is SYDVKM. V trimming: 5 bases; J trimming: 5 bases; junction bases outside the gene matches: 10. This CDR3 is built from 15 residues. CDR3 sequence: CASSLSGSGTNEQYF. The CDR3 nucleotides read TGTGCCAGCAGTCTTAGCGGGAGTGGAACGAACGAGCAGTACTTC.

The genes are TRBV5-1 and TRBJ1-6, with 10 positions matching TRBD1. CDR1 is SGHRS and CDR2 is YFSETQ in the germline V gene. Losses at the gene ends were 4 bases for V and 0 bases for J; bases not matched to a gene: 7. The CDR3 length is 18 residues. CDR3 coding DNA: TGCGCCAGCAGCCCTGGGACAGGGGACAGCTCCTATAATTCACCCCTCCACTTT. This translates into CASSPGTGDSSYNSPLHF.

This chain links TRBV19 with TRBJ1-4; 11 bases are a match to TRBD1. The CDR3 extends over 15 amino acids. Germline V gene data show CDR1 as LNHDA and CDR2 as SQIVND (reference sequence). The trim removed 4 bases at V and 10 bases at J, leaving 8 bases unmatched. In DNA form, the CDR3 reads TGTGCCAGTAGTACCGGGACAGGGGGAAGGTCAAAACTGTTTTTT. This sequence encodes CASSTGTGGRSKLFF.

The chain combines TRBV11-3 with TRBJ2-5, with 12 bases fitting TRBD2. Germline CDR1 SGHNT, CDR2 YENEEA. The trim removed 5 bases at V and 5 bases at J, leaving 6 bases unmatched. The CDR3 is made up of 15 amino acids. The CDR3 DNA is TGTGCCAGCAGCGCCCGACTAGCGGGAGTGGAGACCCAGTACTTC. This translates into CASSARLAGVETQYF.

V usage is TRBV3-1 (or the pseudogene TRBV3-2) and J usage is TRBJ2-3; TRBD1 matches at 7 bases. CDR3 size: 17 residues. V was clipped by 0 bases and J by 2 bases; unmatched bases: 8. CDR1 is LGHDT and CDR2 is YNNKEL in the germline V gene (reference sequence). CDR3 residues: CASSQDGDRAYTDTQYF. The CDR3 DNA sequence: TGTGCCAGCAGCCAAGATGGCGACAGGGCCTACACAGATACGCAGTATTTT.

Only a few counts were recorded for this clone. The chain employs TRBV11-2 and TRBJ2-7, with 10 bases matching TRBD1. This CDR3 comprises 14 residues. Losses at the gene ends were 3 bases for V and 7 bases for J; bases not matched to a gene: 6. Germline values: CDR1 SGHAT, CDR2 FQNNGV. This CDR3 reads CASSFRDRGSEQYF. In DNA, the CDR3 is TGTGCCAGCAGCTTTCGGGACAGGGGTTCAGAGCAGTACTTC.

The chain couples TRBV15 to TRBJ2-7; possibly TRBD1 for D (6 bases). Germline CDR1 reads LNHNV; CDR2 reads YYDKDF (reference sequence). The CDR3 extends over 18 amino acids. Trimming left V 0 bases short and J 1 base short, with 19 bases between. The CDR3, as DNA: TGTGCCACCAGCAGAGATAGGGGTACAGGGTCAAGGTCCTACGAGCAGTACTTC. This codes for CATSRDRGTGSRSYEQYF.

This clone was picked up one time. The gene calls are TRBV28 and TRBJ1-4; 9 nucleotides line up with TRBD1. CDR1 MDHEN and CDR2 SYDVKM come from the germline V gene. V trimming: 4 bases; J trimming: 8 bases; junction bases outside the gene matches: 11. This CDR3 has 16 amino acids. This CDR3 reads CASSSTTGTGREKLFF. For the CDR3, the DNA is TGTGCCAGCAGTTCAACAACCGGGACAGGGCGCGAAAAACTGTTTTTT.

The V and J genes are TRBV6-2 or TRBV6-3 and TRBJ1-1; no reliable D call. V was clipped by 2 bases and J by 2 bases, with 6 bases between them. This CDR3 contains 13 residues. The germline CDR1 and CDR2 sequences are MNHEY and SVGEGT. The CDR3 region is CASSYQYNTEAFF. The CDR3, as DNA: TGTGCCAGCAGTTACCAGTATAACACTGAAGCTTTCTTT.

This chain connects TRBV5-1 to TRBJ1-2; 11 nucleotides align to TRBD1. The CDR3 has 15 residues. Germline CDR1 reads SGHRS; CDR2 reads YFSETQ. V lost 3 bases, J lost 8 bases, and 9 bases stayed unmatched. This CDR3 reads CASSSRDRGIYGYTF. The CDR3 DNA follows: TGCGCCAGCAGCTCCCGGGACAGGGGGATTTACGGCTACACCTTC.

The genes are TRBV29-1 and TRBJ1-2, with TRBD1 matching over 10 bases. After removal of 5 bases from V and 7 bases from J, the junction contained 10 bases not matched to a gene. Germline V gives CDR1 SQVTM, CDR2 ANQGSEA. CDR3 length equals 14 residues. CDR3 DNA: TGCAGCGTTCGAAGCGGGACAGGGGATTCTGGCTACACCTTC. It is translated as CSVRSGTGDSGYTF. The whole variable domain, filled in from reference TRBV29-1 and TRBJ1-2, reads SAVISQKPSRDICQRGTSLTIQCQVDSQVTMMFWYRQQPGQSLTLIATANQGSEATYESGFVIDKFPISRPNLTFSTLTVSNMSPEDSSIYLCSVRSGTGDSGYTFGSGTRLTVV.

In its sample, this clone was seen a few times. J is TRBJ1-4 and V is TRBV21-1; the table's TRBD1 call for D was not verified on the DNA. TRBV21-1 is shown as a pseudogene. This CDR3 comprises 11 residues. CDR3 region: CASSNWKGMFF. As DNA, the CDR3 is TGTGCCAGCAGCAATTGGAAGGGGATGTTTTTT.

This chain connects TRBV6-2 or TRBV6-3 to TRBJ1-2, with D hard to call. V was pared by 5 bases and J by 4 bases, with 20 bases between. CDR1 is MNHEY and CDR2 is SVGEGT in the germline V gene. The CDR3 length is 16 residues. The CDR3 reads CASSRPPPGEGYGYTF. The CDR3 DNA is TGTGCCAGCAGTCGGCCTCCTCCGGGAGAAGGCTATGGCTACACCTTC.